These 8 T cell receptor beta chains share one sample of origin, sequenced in a study of T cell responses to AZD1222 COVID-19 vaccine. The table came from immunoSEQ multiplex PCR; TCRdb's copy has only in-frame clones and leaves some out. The sample comprises around 140,000 clones, about 91% of which are singletons, and roughly 2% rests with the top ten. This sample comprised peripheral blood, obtained 28 days after the second AZD1222 dose. The receptors derive from an adult who received the AZD1222 COVID-19 vaccine.

This clone was found once. The CDR3 is CAISDPTGADEKLFF. CDR3 in DNA: TGTGCCATCAGTGACCCTACAGGGGCTGATGAAAAACTGTTTTTT. This chain uses TRBV10-3 with TRBJ1-4; 7 bases are shared with TRBD1. J gave up 6 bases and V 3 bases, and 7 bases lay outside the gene matches. Per the germline V gene, CDR1 is ENHRY and CDR2 is SYGVKD. The CDR3 totals 15 residues.

This chain links TRBV19 with TRBJ2-3, with 8 positions matching TRBD1. Unmatched junction bases numbered 3, after V lost 4 bases and J lost 0 bases. Germline loops: CDR1 LNHDA, CDR2 SQIVND (reference sequence). The CDR3 is 15 amino acids. In DNA, the CDR3 is TGTGCCAGTAGTAAGGACAGGGCCAGCACAGATACGCAGTATTTT. This encodes CASSKDRASTDTQYF.

The V call is TRBV11-1, the J call TRBJ2-4; no reliable D call. Trimming cost V 0 bases and J 0 bases, with 9 bases left between them. The germline gives CDR1 SGHAT, CDR2 FQDESV (reference sequence). The CDR3 loop spans 16 amino acids. CDR3 sequence reads: CASSLASGLAKNIQYF. CDR3 bases: TGTGCCAGCAGCTTAGCGTCCGGTCTAGCCAAAAACATTCAGTACTTC.

The gene calls are TRBV19 and TRBJ1-2; the D is unclear. Germline V gene lookup returns CDR1 LNHDA and CDR2 SQIVND (reference sequence). The CDR3 is 11 residues long. The V end lost 3 bases, the J end lost 8 bases, and 7 bases lay between the germline ends. The CDR3 loop reads CASSIWAGYTF. The CDR3 region has the DNA TGTGCCAGTAGTATTTGGGCGGGCTACACCTTC.

The chain couples TRBV30 to TRBJ2-5; the D call may be TRBD1 or TRBD2 (6 bases each). Trimming removed 1 base from V and 5 bases from J, with 11 bases in between. This CDR3 is 13 amino acids long. Germline lookup yields CDR1 GTSNPN and CDR2 SVGIG (reference sequence). CDR3 protein: CAWSEGGAETQYF. For the CDR3, the DNA is TGTGCCTGGAGTGAGGGGGGTGCGGAGACCCAGTACTTC.

This chain joins TRBV7-9 and TRBJ1-1; D is ambiguous. With 1 base removed from V and 1 base from J, the gap between germline ends came to 7 bases. Germline CDR1 reads SEHNR; CDR2 reads FQNEAQ (reference sequence). CDR3 length: 14 amino acids. The CDR3 protein is CASSLGGSNTEAFF. CDR3 nucleotide sequence: TGTGCCAGCAGCTTAGGGGGATCGAACACTGAAGCTTTCTTT. The full variable domain, completed using reference TRBV7-9 and TRBJ1-1, is DTGVSQNPRHKITKRGQNVTFRCDPISEHNRLYWYRQTLGQGPEFLTYFQNEAQLEKSRLLSDRFSAERPKGSFSTLEIQRTEQGDSAMYLCASSLGGSNTEAFFGQGTRLTVV.

The chain links TRBV5-1 to TRBJ2-7; no clear D gene. CDR3 length: 13 amino acids. The V end was cut by 1 base, the J end by 5 bases, with 10 bases between. Germline loops: CDR1 SGHRS, CDR2 YFSETQ. CDR3 sequence: CASSLSGFNEQYF. The CDR3 bases are TGCGCCAGCAGCTTGTCGGGTTTTAACGAGCAGTACTTC.

This sequence joins TRBV5-1 and TRBJ1-2; weak D call: TRBD1 (5 bases). CDR3 length: 14 residues. CDR1 is SGHRS, CDR2 YFSETQ, per germline. V lost 5 bases, J lost 1 base, and 12 bases lay in between. CDR3 in amino acids: CASRGPDGNYGYTF. The CDR3 DNA reads TGCGCCAGCAGGGGGCCGGACGGTAACTATGGCTACACCTTC. Using reference TRBV5-1 and TRBJ1-2 for the parts outside the CDR3, the full variable domain is KAGVTQTPRYLIKTRGQQVTLSCSPISGHRSVSWYQQTPGQGLQFLFEYFSETQRNKGNFPGRFSGRQFSNSRSEMNVSTLELGDSALYLCASRGPDGNYGYTFGSGTRLTVV.